A selection of T cell receptor beta chains follows, all from one sample in a study of shared clonotypes between healthy human individuals. Assay: immunoSEQ multiplex PCR; the TCRdb copy retains only in-frame clones and omits some. The sample comprises roughly 2.1 million clones, approximately 94% of which are singletons, and about 1.5% rests with the top ten. The material sequenced was naive CD8+ T cells from PBMCs. The source is a man aged 18 to 29 in good health. Some clones in this sample may be carry-over from other donors' samples. The CDR3 runs from the conserved cysteine through the conserved F or W. D genes are given only for firm matches. Size is stated for part of the rows, as once, few or many counts, or as a class when the clone is expanded.

d_call	j_call	v_call	clone_size	cdr3_nt	cdr3_aa
-	TRBJ1-1	TRBV19	once	TGTGCCAGTAGTATAGGGCCGGGAGGGTACACTGAAGCTTTCTTT	CASSIGPGGYTEAFF
-	TRBJ2-7	TRBV10-3	-	TGTGCCATCAGTGAGCCAGATTACGAGCAGTACTTC	CAISEPDYEQYF
TRBD2	TRBJ2-1	TRBV5-6	once	TGTGCCAGCAGCCAAGGACTAGCGGGAATCGAGGATGAGCAGTTCTTC	CASSQGLAGIEDEQFF
TRBD1	TRBJ1-5	TRBV10-3	-	TGTGCCATCAGTGAGGGACAGGGGGGTGGTCAGCCCCAGCATTTT	CAISEGQGGGQPQHF
TRBD1	TRBJ2-3	TRBV9	-	TGTGCCAGCAGCGTCGCGGGGACAGGGGGTCGGACAGATACGCAGTATTTT	CASSVAGTGGRTDTQYF
-	TRBJ2-1	TRBV19	once	TGTGCCAGTAGTAGTGGTCTATACTCCTACAATGAGCAGTTCTTC	CASSSGLYSYNEQFF
TRBD1	TRBJ2-1	TRBV9	-	TGTGCCAGCAGCGACTCCGAGGACAGGGGGCCCAATGAGCAGTTCTTC	CASSDSEDRGPNEQFF
-	TRBJ2-2	TRBV7-2	-	TGTGCCAGCAGCCCAGGACTATACACCGGGGAGCTGTTTTTT	CASSPGLYTGELFF
-	TRBJ2-1	TRBV27	-	TGTGCCAGCAGTCCCCCTTCTAGCGCCTTATACAATGAGCAGTTCTTC	CASSPPSSALYNEQFF
-	TRBJ1-2	TRBV6-6	-	TGTGCCAGCAGTTACTCGAACGGGGGAGCCTATGGCTACACCTTC	CASSYSNGGAYGYTF
-	TRBJ2-2	TRBV15	-	TGTGCCACCAGCAGAGATCGGGGGAGAACCGGGGAGCTGTTTTTT	CATSRDRGRTGELFF
-	TRBJ2-7	TRBV7-6	once	TGTGCCAGCAGCTTGCGGGGCGGCCACAGGGACGAGCAGTACTTC	CASSLRGGHRDEQYF
-	TRBJ2-7	TRBV6-6	-	TGTGCCAGCAGTTACTCCAGCCCCATCCTCATCTACGAGCAGTACTTC	CASSYSSPILIYEQYF
TRBD2	TRBJ2-7	TRBV27	-	TGTGCCAGCAGTTTTTCCCAAGGACTAGCGGCCTCCAACGAGCAGTACTTC	CASSFSQGLAASNEQYF
-	TRBJ2-7	TRBV4-2	-	TGTGCCAGCAGCCAAGCGGCAGGGTCCTACGAGCAGTACTTC	CASSQAAGSYEQYF
TRBD2	TRBJ2-1	TRBV28	-	TGTGCCAGCAGTTCCGCGTGGTGGACTAGCGGGAGCGAGGGCAATGAGCAGTTCTTC	CASSSAWWTSGSEGNEQFF
TRBD1	TRBJ2-2	TRBV10-3	-	TGTGCCATCAGGCAACCAGGGGGCACCGGGGAGCTGTTTTTT	CAIRQPGGTGELFF
TRBD1	TRBJ1-4	TRBV19	-	TGTGCCAGTAGTTACCGTCCGGGACAGGGCCTGAATAATGAAAAACTGTTTTTT	CASSYRPGQGLNNEKLFF
-	TRBJ2-7	TRBV7-9	-	TGTGCCAGCAGCCCGCACCTACGGGGCGAGCAGTACTTC	CASSPHLRGEQYF
-	TRBJ2-1	TRBV6-5	-	TGTGCCAGCAGTTACTCGGGTGGGTGGACCTACAATGAGCAGTTCTTC	CASSYSGGWTYNEQFF
-	TRBJ2-2	TRBV7-9	-	TGTGCCAGCACCAGTTGGGGTCTAGCAACCGGGGAGCTGTTTTTT	CASTSWGLATGELFF
-	TRBJ2-1	TRBV7-6	-	TGTGCCAGCAGCTTGGGACGCCGGACCTACAATGAGCAGTTCTTC	CASSLGRRTYNEQFF
-	TRBJ2-3	TRBV27	-	TGTGCCAGCAGGCCAGGGACTAGCACAGATACGCAGTATTTT	CASRPGTSTDTQYF
-	TRBJ1-1	TRBV27	-	TGTGCCAGCAGTTGGGGAGGGGGAAACACTGAAGCTTTCTTT	CASSWGGGNTEAFF
-	TRBJ2-7	TRBV13	-	TGTGCCAGCAGCGACGGAAGGACACTTCTCTACGAGCAGTACTTC	CASSDGRTLLYEQYF
TRBD1	TRBJ2-7	TRBV5-4	-	TGTGCCAGCAGCTTGGGCGGGACAGGGATAAACGAGCAGTACTTC	CASSLGGTGINEQYF
-	TRBJ2-2	TRBV12-5	-	TGTGCTAGTGGTTTGACAGGGTCGGACACCGGGGAGCTGTTTTTT	CASGLTGSDTGELFF
-	TRBJ1-1	TRBV4-1	-	TGCGCCAGCAGCCAAGATCTGACTGAAGCTTTCTTT	CASSQDLTEAFF
TRBD2	TRBJ2-3	TRBV15	-	TGTGCCACTACGGGAGAGCGGGAGATGGAAGCAGATACGCAGTATTTT	CATTGEREMEADTQYF
-	TRBJ1-1	TRBV11-2	-	TGTGCCAGCCATCCCAGGGGAGCTGAAGCTTTCTTT	CASHPRGAEAFF
TRBD2	TRBJ2-7	TRBV27	-	TGTGCCAGCAGGATGACTAGCGGGGCCTACGAGCAGTACTTC	CASRMTSGAYEQYF
-	TRBJ1-4	TRBV19	-	TGTGCCAGTAGTATGGCCGCCGAAGCAACTAATGAAAAACTGTTTTTT	CASSMAAEATNEKLFF
-	TRBJ2-2	TRBV6-5	few	TGTGCCAGCAGTTACTCGACTAGCGGGGAGCTGTTTTTT	CASSYSTSGELFF
TRBD2	TRBJ2-7	TRBV4-1	-	TGCGCCAGCAGCCAAGAACTTCCAGCGGGAAGCTCCTACGAGCAGTACTTC	CASSQELPAGSSYEQYF
-	TRBJ2-1	TRBV7-9	once	TGTGCCAGCAGCTTAGCGTTGGTTGAGGAGCAGTTCTTC	CASSLALVEEQFF
-	TRBJ2-7	TRBV4-3	-	TGCGCCAGCAGCCAAGATTCTAGGGGCTACGAGCAGTACTTC	CASSQDSRGYEQYF
TRBD1	TRBJ2-7	TRBV5-4	-	TGTGCCAGCAGCATACAGACAGGGGGGAGAAGGGGCGAGCAGTACTTC	CASSIQTGGRRGEQYF
TRBD1	TRBJ2-6	TRBV7-6	once	TGTGCCAGCAGCGAGACAGGGGGCTCTGGGGCCAACGTCCTGACTTTC	CASSETGGSGANVLTF
-	TRBJ1-1	TRBV6-1	-	TGTGCCAGCAGTGAAAGTCCCCACAGGATGAACACTGAAGCTTTCTTT	CASSESPHRMNTEAFF
TRBD2	TRBJ2-7	TRBV4-1	once	TGCGCCAGCAGCCCAGCTAGCGGGAGGTCCTCCTACGAGCAGTACTTC	CASSPASGRSSYEQYF
TRBD2	TRBJ2-7	TRBV19	-	TGTGCCAGTAGTGAGGGACTAGCGGCCTCCTACGAGCAGTACTTC	CASSEGLAASYEQYF
TRBD2	TRBJ2-1	TRBV7-7	-	TGTGCCAGCAGCCAAGGACTAGCGGACTACAATGAGCAGTTCTTC	CASSQGLADYNEQFF
TRBD1	TRBJ2-2	TRBV9	-	TGTGCCAGCAGCTCAGGGGGCGCGAGGACCGGGGAGCTGTTTTTT	CASSSGGARTGELFF
-	TRBJ1-5	TRBV7-8	-	TGTGCCAGCAGCTATAAAGATCAGCCCCAGCATTTT	CASSYKDQPQHF
-	TRBJ1-6	TRBV28	once	TGTGCCAGCAGTTTCCGGGACCTCACTTCACCCCTCCACTTT	CASSFRDLTSPLHF
-	TRBJ1-4	TRBV5-6	-	TGTGCCAGCAAACATCGTTACAGGGACGGTGGTGAAAAACTGTTTTTT	CASKHRYRDGGEKLFF
-	TRBJ2-7	TRBV28	-	TGTGCCAGCAGTCGCAATTACGAGCAGTACTTC	CASSRNYEQYF
-	TRBJ2-1	TRBV15	-	TGTGCCACCGCCCTAGCGAGCTCCTACAATGAGCAGTTCTTC	CATALASSYNEQFF
TRBD1	TRBJ2-7	TRBV28	-	TGTGCCAGCAGTCCCGAGGACAGGGTTGCCTACGAGCAGTACTTC	CASSPEDRVAYEQYF